Below, 20 T cell receptor beta chains from the same sample are listed, as sequenced in a study of blood T cells in healthy people across ages. PCR was performed a second time for about 6 to 12 cycles using a sample-barcoded 5' primer and a J-beta primer mix. TCRdb ran MiXCR on the 5' RACE reads and lists one entry per CDR3 protein. The table shows about 1,400,000 distinct CDR3 sequences, with approximately 38% occurring only once. Sequenced sample: blood. These TCRs come from a woman aged 18-29 years in good health.

A note on this clonotype: A junction end diverges from the germline sequence, so it may reflect a read error. The rearrangement links TRBV9 to TRBJ2-3, with TRBD2 matching over 9 bases. Germline CDR1 SGDLS, CDR2 YYNGEE. This CDR3 spans 17 amino acids. CDR3 nucleotide sequence: TGTGCCAGCAGCGTAGCCCTGGCTAGCGGGAACACAGATCCGCAGTATTTT. Encoded protein: CASSVALASGNTDPQYF.

This rearrangement joins TRBV3-1 to TRBJ1-2; D ambiguous. Trimming took off 0 bases at V and 1 base at J, with 12 bases between the two ends. Germline assignment: CDR1 LGHDT and CDR2 YNNKEL (reference sequence). The CDR3 runs 16 residues. The CDR3 spells CASSQDDGVRNYGYTF. CDR3 DNA: TGTGCCAGCAGCCAAGATGACGGGGTCCGTAACTATGGCTACACCTTC.

This chain joins TRBV6-5 and TRBJ2-7; D unresolved. Germline V gene data show CDR1 as MNHEY and CDR2 as SVGAGI. CDR3 length: 14 amino acids. Trimming shortened V by 5 bases and J by 2 bases, and 13 bases separated the two germline ends. The CDR3 region is CASSLPGVTYEQYF. Here the CDR3 DNA reads TGTGCCAGCAGTCTTCCGGGTGTGACCTACGAGCAGTACTTC.

The table lists this clonotype with a few counts. This chain links TRBV29-1 with TRBJ2-5; 14 positions match TRBD2. Per germline, CDR1 SQVTM and CDR2 ANQGSEA. The length of the CDR3 is 14 residues. With 6 bases clipped from V and 11 bases from J, the junction kept 11 bases outside the gene matches. The CDR3 region is CSVAGTSGGGEQYF. The CDR3 coding sequence is TGCAGCGTGGCCGGGACTAGCGGGGGTGGGGAGCAGTACTTC.

This clonotype has a handful of counts. The CDR3 loop is CASSPSAGTSSYEQYF. CDR3 in DNA: TGTGCCAGCAGTCCTTCCGCGGGGACTTCCTCCTACGAGCAGTACTTC. This chain uses TRBV12-3 or TRBV12-4 with TRBJ2-7, with D maybe TRBD2 (6 bases). Trimming pared 5 bases from V and 0 bases from J, leaving 17 bases between. The CDR3 length is 16 residues.

This sequence joins TRBV7-2 and TRBJ2-4, with 8 bases aligning to TRBD1. The end of the DNA fits TRBJ2-7 better, so the J call may be wrong. This CDR3 is built from 16 residues. Germline V gene data show CDR1 as SGHTA and CDR2 as FQGNSA. CDR3 nucleotide sequence: TGTGCCAGCAGCTTAGACATTACAGGGGGAGCGAACGAGCAGTACTTC. This sequence encodes CASSLDITGGANEQYF.

This sequence joins TRBV10-3 and TRBJ2-5, with D uncertain. Trimming cost V 8 bases and J 0 bases, with 19 bases left between them. The CDR3 totals 16 residues. Germline loops: CDR1 ENHRY, CDR2 SYGVKD. CDR3 nucleotide sequence: TGTGCCATCGGAACCCCTAGTTTAGGGTACCAAGAGACCCAGTACTTC. Its translation is CAIGTPSLGYQETQYF.

The rearrangement joins TRBV14 to TRBJ2-1, with D hard to call. The germline V gene encodes CDR1 SGHDN and CDR2 FVKESK. This CDR3 has 14 amino acids. The V end was cut by 0 bases, the J end by 5 bases, with 8 bases between. The CDR3 coding sequence is TGTGCCAGCAGCCAAGATCAGATGGACAATGAGCAGTTCTTC. Its translation: CASSQDQMDNEQFF.

In its sample, this clonotype was seen a few times. V is TRBV6-2 or TRBV6-3 and J is TRBJ2-1; 14 bases align to TRBD2. Trimming took 6 bases from V and 8 from J; bases not matched to a gene: 9. Germline lookup yields CDR1 MNHEY and CDR2 SVGEGT. The CDR3 is made up of 16 amino acids. The chain's CDR3 is CASRPYGTSGSHEQFF. The CDR3 DNA reads as TGTGCCAGCAGGCCGTACGGGACTAGCGGGAGCCATGAGCAGTTCTTC.

This clonotype was seen only a few times. The V and J genes are TRBV5-1 and TRBJ2-1; D may be TRBD2 (5 bases). Per the germline V gene, CDR1 is SGHRS and CDR2 is YFSETQ. This CDR3 region has 15 residues. Deletions cut 6 bases from V and 4 bases from J, with 17 bases between. CDR3 nucleotide sequence: TGCGCCAGCAACCCAAGCGGAATCGCATACAATGAGCAGTTCTTC. It specifies CASNPSGIAYNEQFF.

The gene calls are TRBV20-1 and TRBJ1-1; D is undetermined. The germline V and J ends were trimmed by 3 bases and 4 bases, with 6 bases remaining between them. Germline CDR1 reads DFQATT; CDR2 reads SNEGSKA (reference sequence). The CDR3 covers 11 residues. CDR3 residues: CSARLATEAFF. CDR3 bases: TGCAGTGCTAGGTTAGCCACTGAAGCTTTCTTT.

This chain joins TRBV29-1 and TRBJ2-7, with 7 bases matching TRBD2. The ends lost 1 base at V and 12 bases at J; junction bases unmatched: 15. The CDR3 spans 14 residues. From germline, CDR1 is SQVTM and CDR2 ANQGSEA. CDR3 nucleotide sequence: TGCAGCGTTGAAGGGGCTAGCGGACAAGAGACCCGGTACTTC. As protein: CSVEGASGQETRYF.

Details on this clonotype: This could be a read error, since a much larger clone is one nucleotide away. The chain employs TRBV5-1 and TRBJ2-3; the match to TRBD2 covers 8 bases. Germline-derived CDR1 and CDR2 are SGHRS and YFSETQ. This CDR3 comprises 14 residues. CDR3 region: CAGSLAGGGDTQYF. The CDR3, as DNA: TGCGCCGGCAGCTTGGCCGGGGGGGGGGATACGCAGTATTTT.

In its sample, this clonotype was seen many times. V and J are TRBV20-1 and TRBJ2-7; D not certain. The V gene's germline CDR1 is DFQATT and CDR2 SNEGSKA (reference sequence). This CDR3 is built from 10 residues. Trimming pared 5 bases from V and 7 bases from J, leaving 9 bases between. The CDR3 DNA sequence: TGCAGTGCTTTAAGCACAGAGCAGTACTTC. Amino acids: CSALSTEQYF.

The chain is built from TRBV5-1 and TRBJ2-4, with 7 bases aligning to TRBD1. The end of the DNA is better explained by TRBJ2-7, so the J call may be wrong. Germline lookup yields CDR1 SGHRS and CDR2 YFSETQ. This CDR3 is built from 16 residues. The CDR3, as DNA: TGCGCCAGCAGCTCTCAGGTGGGGACAGCTTCCTACGAGCAGTACTTC. It specifies CASSSQVGTASYEQYF.

The chain recombines TRBV18 with TRBJ1-2, with D perhaps matching TRBD1 (5 bases). V gave up 0 bases and J gave up 0 bases, with 11 bases separating them. The germline V gene encodes CDR1 KGHSH and CDR2 LQKENI. This CDR3 has 16 residues. CDR3 in DNA: TGTGCCAGCTCACCACCGCGGGACGCATCTAACTATGGCTACACCTTC. Amino acids: CASSPPRDASNYGYTF.

This clonotype showed up many times. The chain is built from TRBV10-3 and TRBJ1-2; no definite D call. This CDR3 region has 15 residues. V lost 0 bases to trimming and J lost 4 bases, with 12 bases between them. Per germline, CDR1 ENHRY and CDR2 SYGVKD. The CDR3 here is CAISESTRPPYGYTF. Written as DNA, the CDR3 is TGTGCCATCAGTGAGTCTACCAGGCCCCCCTATGGCTACACCTTC.

This sequence joins TRBV20-1 and TRBJ2-4; 8 positions match TRBD1. The V gene end was trimmed by 6 bases and the J gene end by 8 bases; junction bases not matched to a gene: 9. Per the germline V gene, CDR1 is DFQATT and CDR2 is SNEGSKA (reference sequence). This CDR3 comprises 13 residues. The CDR3 region has the DNA TGCAGTGCCCCTGGGGGACAGGACTACATTCAGTACTTC. Translation: CSAPGGQDYIQYF.

This clonotype was picked up many times. The CDR3 region is CSAVGNGGYNEQFF. The CDR3 region has the DNA TGCAGTGCCGTTGGCAACGGGGGCTACAATGAGCAGTTCTTC. J is TRBJ2-1 and V is TRBV20-1; weak D call: TRBD2 (6 bases). V lost 6 bases to trimming and J lost 3 bases, with 15 bases between them. The CDR3 is made up of 14 amino acids. Germline loops: CDR1 DFQATT, CDR2 SNEGSKA (reference sequence).

This clonotype has just one count. Just one base apart from a much larger clone, this may be a read error. V usage is TRBV4-1 and J usage is TRBJ2-7; D perhaps matches TRBD2 (6 bases). Matching the DNA end better, TRBJ2-1 makes the J call doubtful. Germline CDR1 is MGHRA and CDR2 is YSYEKL. CDR3 size: 14 residues. Here the CDR3 reads CASSHGLDYNVQFF. DNA of the CDR3: TGCGCCAGCAGCCATGGACTGGACTACAATGTGCAGTTCTTC.